This TCR beta chain was captured by sequencing in a study of beta chain features in type 1 diabetes. Findings and limits, study-wide: There was a moderate but significant shortening of TCRB CDR3s in all four CD4+ subsets of Type 1 diabetes patients.

This clone was detected only a few times. The antigen is unknown. Germline lookup yields CDR1 SGHNT and CDR2 YYREEE (reference sequence). The CDR3 covers 15 residues. Trimming took 0 bases from V and 2 from J, leaving 10 bases between them. As every portion of the isolated RNA was reverse transcribed, the sequencing read expressed TCRB transcripts. Using immunoSEQ multiplex PCR, the repertoire was profiled, and TCRdb retains in-frame clones only, with some absent. This table has 300,000 to 400,000 clones, about 13% appearing once. The receptor comes from a woman under 30 with type 1 diabetes. The sequenced material came from naive CD4+ T cells from blood. This sequence joins TRBV5-4 and TRBJ2-3; TRBD2 is a possible D gene (5 bases). In nucleotides, the CDR3 is TGTGCCAGCAGCTTGGGGGGAGCCATCACAGATACGCAGTATTTT. Amino acid sequence: CASSLGGAITDTQYF. The full variable domain, completed using reference TRBV5-4 and TRBJ2-3, is ETGVTQSPTHLIKTRGQQVTLRCSSQSGHNTVSWYQQALGQGPQFIFQYYREEENGRGNFPPRFSGLQFPNYSSELNVNALELDDSALYLCASSLGGAITDTQYFGPGTRLTVL.